Listed below are T cell receptor beta chains from one sample, sequenced in a study of CD8 T cells in ankylosing spondylitis. TCRdb re-analysed the 5' RACE reads in MiXCR, keeping a single row per CDR3 protein. The repertoire consists of roughly 260,000 distinct CDR3 sequences, with over 15% occurring once and the leading ten covering less than 9.5%. The sample was blood, either unsorted or a sorted T cell fraction (not recorded which). Receptors were obtained from a male donor with ankylosing spondylitis or in good health (not recorded which). The CDR3 runs from the conserved cysteine through the conserved F or W. D genes are given only for firm matches. Rows give clone size only sometimes, using once, few, many, or a class for an expanded clone.

size | J | D | V | length | DNA | CDR3
. | TRBJ1-1 | . | TRBV18 | 18 | TGTGCCAGCTCACCTGCACCGGGCTCCGATAGTGGAAACACTGAAGCTTTCTTT | CASSPAPGSDSGNTEAFF
many | TRBJ1-5 | . | TRBV20-1 | 15 | TGCAGTGCTAGGCAAGGGGGTGGCGGCAATCAGCCCCAGCATTTT | CSARQGGGGNQPQHF
. | TRBJ1-1 | . | TRBV7-9 | 13 | TGTGCCAGCAGCACAAGGGGGAGCACTGAAGCTTTCTTT | CASSTRGSTEAFF
few | TRBJ1-2 | . | TRBV28 | 14 | TGTGCCAGCAGTTTCGGACATATTAACTATGGCTACACCTTC | CASSFGHINYGYTF
. | TRBJ1-1 | . | TRBV14 | 11 | TGTGCCAGCAGTCTTGGATTTGTAGCTTTCTTT | CASSLGFVAFF
many | TRBJ1-6 | . | TRBV3-1 | 15 | TGTGCCAGCAGCCAAGATAATTCCTTGGCCTCACCCCTCCACTTT | CASSQDNSLASPLHF
. | TRBJ2-2 | TRBD1 | TRBV29-1 | 13 | TGCAGCGTTCACCCAGGGGGCCACGGGGAGCTGTTTTTT | CSVHPGGHGELFF
. | TRBJ2-3 | TRBD1 | TRBV5-1 | 14 | TGCGCCAGCAGCTTGTGGGACAGCCAAGATACGCAGTATTTT | CASSLWDSQDTQYF
medium-sized | TRBJ2-1 | . | TRBV12-3/TRBV12-4 | 15 | TGTGCCAGCAGTTCGGAGGGGGGCTCCTACAATGAGCAGTTCTTC | CASSSEGGSYNEQFF
few | TRBJ1-6 | . | TRBV2 | 16 | TGTGCCAGCAGTGAAGGGGAAGTCTTTAATAATTCACCCCTCCACTTT | CASSEGEVFNNSPLHF
many | TRBJ1-2 | TRBD1 | TRBV6-5 | 15 | TGTGCCAGCAGTTACCTGGACAGGGCTTCCTATGGCTACACCTTC | CASSYLDRASYGYTF
. | TRBJ2-2 | TRBD2 | TRBV5-1 | 15 | TGCGCCAGCAGCTTGACGTCTAGCGGGAGTGGGGAGCTGTTTTTT | CASSLTSSGSGELFF
many | TRBJ1-5 | . | TRBV20-1 | 15 | TGCAGTGCTAGTCTGGGCTTCGTAAGCAATCAGCCCCAGCATTTT | CSASLGFVSNQPQHF
few | TRBJ2-1 | . | TRBV5-1 | 14 | TGCGCCAGCAGCTTGGTACAGGGTGACAATGAGCAGTTCTTC | CASSLVQGDNEQFF
few | TRBJ2-1 | . | TRBV3-1 | 17 | TGTGCCAGCAGCCACCCTAGCCGGACGGCGGTGGGGTATGAGCAGTTCTTC | CASSHPSRTAVGYEQFF
. | TRBJ2-3 | . | TRBV24-1 | 13 | TGTGCCACCAGTGATTTCCCCACAGATACGCAGTATTTT | CATSDFPTDTQYF
. | TRBJ1-5 | . | TRBV11-2 | 13 | TGTGCCAGCAGCTCCGGACACAATCAGCCCCAGCATTTT | CASSSGHNQPQHF
many | TRBJ2-2 | . | TRBV5-6 | 14 | TGTGCCAGCAGCCGGGACTTTAACACCGGGGAGCTGTTTTTT | CASSRDFNTGELFF
. | TRBJ2-2 | TRBD1 | TRBV24-1 | 17 | TGTGCCACCAGTGATTCCCCTGGGACAGGTACTGCCGGGGAGCTGTTTTTT | CATSDSPGTGTAGELFF
. | TRBJ2-3 | TRBD2 | TRBV9 | 14 | TGTGCCAGCAGCGCCGGGACTAGTGCTGATACGCAGTATTTT | CASSAGTSADTQYF
few | TRBJ2-5 | . | TRBV5-1 | 13 | TGCGCCAGCAGCTTGGCAGGGTACGAGACCCAGTACTTC | CASSLAGYETQYF
. | TRBJ2-3 | . | TRBV24-1 | 12 | TGTGCCACCGAGGGAGGCACAGATACGCAGTATTTT | CATEGGTDTQYF
few | TRBJ1-2 | . | TRBV24-1 | 13 | TGTGCCACCAGCCGGGACCCGACCTATGGCTACACCTTC | CATSRDPTYGYTF
. | TRBJ2-1 | TRBD2 | TRBV24-1 | 16 | TGTGCCACCAGTGGGCCGACTAGCGGGACATACAATGAGCAGTTCTTC | CATSGPTSGTYNEQFF
. | TRBJ1-5 | . | TRBV20-1 | 14 | TGCAGTGCTAGCGGGGGAAATAGCAATCAGCCCCAGCATTTT | CSASGGNSNQPQHF
. | TRBJ2-5 | . | TRBV21-1 | 12 | TGTGACGACCCGGGGACAGAAGAGACCCAGTACTTC | CDDPGTEETQYF
few | TRBJ1-3 | TRBD1 | TRBV10-3 | 14 | TGTGCGCGCTCCCAGGGGGCGGAAGGAAACACCATATATTTT | CARSQGAEGNTIYF
. | TRBJ2-5 | . | TRBV13 | 14 | TGTGCCAGCAGCCCTAATGGAGGGGAAGAGACCCAGTACTTC | CASSPNGGEETQYF
few | TRBJ1-5 | . | TRBV29-1 | 16 | TGCAGCGTTTTTCCTTTTGGCGGATATAGCAATCAGCCCCAGCATTTT | CSVFPFGGYSNQPQHF
. | TRBJ1-4 | . | TRBV20-1 | 17 | TGCAGTGCTCTAGGCGAGCCGGGTGGTGCAACTAATGAAAAACTGTTTTTT | CSALGEPGGATNEKLFF
few | TRBJ2-2 | . | TRBV20-1 | 14 | TGCAGTGCTAGAGACGGGGCGAACACCGGGGAGCTGTTTTTT | CSARDGANTGELFF
many | TRBJ1-4 | TRBD1 | TRBV12-3/TRBV12-4 | 13 | TGTGCCAGCAGCCGGGACAGAAATGAAAAACTGTTTTTT | CASSRDRNEKLFF
. | TRBJ1-1 | . | TRBV5-1 | 14 | TGCGCCAGCAGAATTTCGGGTATGAACACTGAAGCTTTCTTT | CASRISGMNTEAFF
. | TRBJ1-1 | . | TRBV6-5 | 14 | TGTGCCAACAGTTACTCGATAGGGAGTCATGAAGCTTTCTTT | CANSYSIGSHEAFF
many | TRBJ2-2 | . | TRBV9 | 15 | TGTGCCAGCAGCGGCATTGGGGGACACACCGGGGAGCTGTTTTTT | CASSGIGGHTGELFF
. | TRBJ2-3 | . | TRBV5-6 | 14 | TGTGCCAGCAGCCCCAGGGCCCGGACAGATACGCAGTATTTT | CASSPRARTDTQYF
few | TRBJ2-2 | TRBD2 | TRBV3-1 | 16 | TGTGCCAGCAGCATAGCGGGGGGGCCGACCACCGGGGAGCTGTTTTTT | CASSIAGGPTTGELFF
. | TRBJ2-2 | TRBD2 | TRBV5-1 | 15 | TGCGCCAGCAGCTCGGGACTAGATAACACCGGGGAGCTGTTTTTT | CASSSGLDNTGELFF
. | TRBJ2-5 | TRBD2 | TRBV3-1 | 14 | TGTGCCAGCAGCGGTAGCGGGTACCAAGAGACCCAGTACTTC | CASSGSGYQETQYF
few | TRBJ2-3 | TRBD2 | TRBV7-6 | 16 | TGTGCCAGCAGCTTGTCACCGGGACTAGCGGCAGATACGCAGTATTTT | CASSLSPGLAADTQYF
. | TRBJ1-1 | . | TRBV5-1 | 15 | TGCGCCAGCAGCACAGCAGGCCCCCCGGCCACTGAAGCTTTCTTT | CASSTAGPPATEAFF
. | TRBJ2-2 | TRBD2 | TRBV5-1 | 16 | TGCGCCAGCAGCTTGTCCGGGACTAGCGGGGCCGGGGAGCTGTCTTTT | CASSLSGTSGAGELSF
. | TRBJ2-1 | TRBD2 | TRBV7-8 | 16 | TGTGCTAGCAGCTACCCTAGCGGTTGGTCCTACAATGAGCAGTTCTTC | CASSYPSGWSYNEQFF